The 2 T cell receptor beta chains below were found in one sample sequenced in a study of graft-versus-host responses after intestinal transplantation. The assay was immunoSEQ multiplex PCR, and TCRdb's table has in-frame clones only and misses some. The sample consists of more than 70,000 clones, roughly 85% of them appearing once. For these TCRs, the target antigens are not known. Material: unstimulated CD4+ T cells sorted from spleen or lymph node cells, obtained before intestinal transplant. These receptors all stem from a human donor who received an intestinal transplant.

The CDR3 DNA sequence: TGTGCCAGCAGCTTGGCCCTAGTCGGGGAGCAGTTCTTC. This translates into CASSLALVGEQFF. The rearrangement joins TRBV7-2 to TRBJ2-1; D remains unclear. This CDR3 has 13 residues. Trimming left V 3 bases short and J 10 bases short, with 13 bases between. From germline, CDR1 is SGHTA and CDR2 FQGNSA. Supplemented by reference TRBV7-2 and TRBJ2-1, the full variable domain reads GAGVSQSPSNKVTEKGKDVELRCDPISGHTALYWYRQSLGQGLEFLIYFQGNSAPDKSGLPSDRFSAERTGGSVSTLTIQRTQQEDSAVYLCASSLALVGEQFFGPGTRLTVL.

The gene calls are TRBV5-1 and TRBJ2-3, with D perhaps TRBD2 (5 bases). The CDR3 spans 14 residues. V was pared by 4 bases and J by 5 bases, with 14 bases between. Germline-derived CDR1 and CDR2 are SGHRS and YFSETQ. The CDR3 sequence is CASSSGREQDTQYF. The CDR3 nucleotides read TGCGCCAGCAGCAGCGGAAGGGAACAAGATACGCAGTATTTT. Looking up the rest from reference TRBV5-1 and TRBJ2-3 gives the full variable domain: KAGVTQTPRYLIKTRGQQVTLSCSPISGHRSVSWYQQTPGQGLQFLFEYFSETQRNKGNFPGRFSGRQFSNSRSEMNVSTLELGDSALYLCASSSGREQDTQYFGPGTRLTVL.